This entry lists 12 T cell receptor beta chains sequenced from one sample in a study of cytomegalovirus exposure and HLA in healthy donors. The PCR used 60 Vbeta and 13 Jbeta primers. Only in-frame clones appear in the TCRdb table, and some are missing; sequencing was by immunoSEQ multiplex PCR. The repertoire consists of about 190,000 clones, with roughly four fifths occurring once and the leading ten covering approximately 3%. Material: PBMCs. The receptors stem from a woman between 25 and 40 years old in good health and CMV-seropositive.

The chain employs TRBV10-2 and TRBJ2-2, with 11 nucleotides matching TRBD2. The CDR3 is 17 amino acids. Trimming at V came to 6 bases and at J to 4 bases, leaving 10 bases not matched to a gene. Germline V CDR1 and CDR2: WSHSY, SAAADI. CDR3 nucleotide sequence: TGCGCCAGCAGCACCCTAGCGGGAGGAGCGAGCACCGGGGAGCTGTTTTTT. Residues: CASSTLAGGASTGELFF.

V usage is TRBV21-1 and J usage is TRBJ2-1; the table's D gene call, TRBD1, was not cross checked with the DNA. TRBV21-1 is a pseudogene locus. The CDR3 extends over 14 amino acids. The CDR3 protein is CASSLPDRDNEQFF. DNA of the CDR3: TGTGCCAGCAGCCTCCCGGACAGGGACAATGAGCAGTTCTTC.

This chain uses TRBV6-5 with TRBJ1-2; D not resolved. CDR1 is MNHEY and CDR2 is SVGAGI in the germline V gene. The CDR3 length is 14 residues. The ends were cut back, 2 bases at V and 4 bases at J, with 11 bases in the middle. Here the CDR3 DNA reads TGTGCCAGCAGTTACCGGGGTTTCCTCTATGGCTACACCTTC. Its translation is CASSYRGFLYGYTF.

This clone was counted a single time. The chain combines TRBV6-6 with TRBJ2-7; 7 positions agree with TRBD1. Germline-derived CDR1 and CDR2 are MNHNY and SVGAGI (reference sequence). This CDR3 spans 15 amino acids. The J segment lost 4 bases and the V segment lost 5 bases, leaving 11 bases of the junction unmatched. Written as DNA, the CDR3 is TGTGCCAGCAGTCTCTCTTCCGGGACAGAGTACGAGCAGTACTTC. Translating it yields CASSLSSGTEYEQYF.

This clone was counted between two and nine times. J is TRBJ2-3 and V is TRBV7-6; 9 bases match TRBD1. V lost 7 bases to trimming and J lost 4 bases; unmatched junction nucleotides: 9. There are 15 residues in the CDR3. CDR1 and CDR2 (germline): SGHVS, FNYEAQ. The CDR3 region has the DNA TGTGCCAGCACCGCCGGGACAGGGATTCCAGATACGCAGTATTTT. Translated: CASTAGTGIPDTQYF.

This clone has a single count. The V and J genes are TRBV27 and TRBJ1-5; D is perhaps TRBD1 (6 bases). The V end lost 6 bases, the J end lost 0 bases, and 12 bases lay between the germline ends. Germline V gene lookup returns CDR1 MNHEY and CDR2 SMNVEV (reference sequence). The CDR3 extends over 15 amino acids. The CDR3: CASRRDTYSNQPQHF. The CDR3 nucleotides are TGTGCCAGCAGGAGGGACACCTATAGCAATCAGCCCCAGCATTTT.

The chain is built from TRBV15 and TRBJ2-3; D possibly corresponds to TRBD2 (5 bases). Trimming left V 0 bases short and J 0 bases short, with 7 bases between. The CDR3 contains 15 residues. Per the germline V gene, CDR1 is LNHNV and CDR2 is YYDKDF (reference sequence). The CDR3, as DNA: TGTGCCACCAGCAGAGAAACTAGAAGCACAGATACGCAGTATTTT. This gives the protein CATSRETRSTDTQYF.

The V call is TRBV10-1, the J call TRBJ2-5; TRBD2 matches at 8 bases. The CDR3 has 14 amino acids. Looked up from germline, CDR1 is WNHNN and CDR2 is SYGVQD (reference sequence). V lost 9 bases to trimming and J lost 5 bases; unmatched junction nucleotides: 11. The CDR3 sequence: CASPIGGGAETQYF. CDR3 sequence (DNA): TGCGCCAGTCCTATCGGGGGGGGCGCGGAGACCCAGTACTTC.

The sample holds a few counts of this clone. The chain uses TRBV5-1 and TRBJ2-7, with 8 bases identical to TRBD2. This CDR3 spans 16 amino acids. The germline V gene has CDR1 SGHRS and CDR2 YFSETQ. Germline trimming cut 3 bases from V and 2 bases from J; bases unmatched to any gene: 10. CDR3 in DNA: TGCGCCAGCAGCTCCCTTGGGGGCGGGAGGACCTACGAGCAGTACTTC. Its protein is CASSSLGGGRTYEQYF. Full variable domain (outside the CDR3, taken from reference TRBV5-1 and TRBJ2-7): KAGVTQTPRYLIKTRGQQVTLSCSPISGHRSVSWYQQTPGQGLQFLFEYFSETQRNKGNFPGRFSGRQFSNSRSEMNVSTLELGDSALYLCASSSLGGGRTYEQYFGPGTRLTVT.

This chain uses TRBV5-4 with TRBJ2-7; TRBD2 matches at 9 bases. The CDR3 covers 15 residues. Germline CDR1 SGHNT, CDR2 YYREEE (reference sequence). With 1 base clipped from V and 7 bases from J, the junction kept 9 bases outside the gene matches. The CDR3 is CASSLMSTSGWEQYF. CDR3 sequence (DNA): TGTGCCAGCAGCTTGATGAGTACTAGCGGGTGGGAGCAGTACTTC. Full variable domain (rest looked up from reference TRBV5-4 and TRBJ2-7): ETGVTQSPTHLIKTRGQQVTLRCSSQSGHNTVSWYQQALGQGPQFIFQYYREEENGRGNFPPRFSGLQFPNYSSELNVNALELDDSALYLCASSLMSTSGWEQYFGPGTRLTVT.

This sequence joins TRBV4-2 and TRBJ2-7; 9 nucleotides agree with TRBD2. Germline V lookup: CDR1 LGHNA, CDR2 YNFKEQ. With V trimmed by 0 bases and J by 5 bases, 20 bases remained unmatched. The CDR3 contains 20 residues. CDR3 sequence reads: CASSQDPRGAGGSKRNEQYF. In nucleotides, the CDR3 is TGTGCCAGCAGCCAAGATCCACGGGGAGCGGGAGGTTCGAAGAGGAACGAGCAGTACTTC.

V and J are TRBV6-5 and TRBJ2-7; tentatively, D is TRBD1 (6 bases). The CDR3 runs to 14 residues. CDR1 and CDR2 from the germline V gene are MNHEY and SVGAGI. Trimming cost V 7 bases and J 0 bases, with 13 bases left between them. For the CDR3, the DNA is TGTGCCAGCAACCAAGGGGACAACTCCTACGAGCAGTACTTC. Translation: CASNQGDNSYEQYF.